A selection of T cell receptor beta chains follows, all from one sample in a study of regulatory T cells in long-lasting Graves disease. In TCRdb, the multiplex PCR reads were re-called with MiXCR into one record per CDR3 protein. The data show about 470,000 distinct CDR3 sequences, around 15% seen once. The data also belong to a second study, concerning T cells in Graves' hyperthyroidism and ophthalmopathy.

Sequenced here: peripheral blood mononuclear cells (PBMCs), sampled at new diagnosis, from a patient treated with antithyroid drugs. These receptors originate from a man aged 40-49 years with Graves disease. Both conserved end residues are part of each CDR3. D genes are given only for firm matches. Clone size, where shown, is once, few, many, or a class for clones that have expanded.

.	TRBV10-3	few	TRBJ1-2	TGTGCCATCAGTGAGCAATTAATCTCGAATGGCTACACCTTC	CAISEQLISNGYTF
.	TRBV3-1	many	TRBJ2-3	TGTGCCAGCACCCGGTCTCGATGGAGCACAGATACGCAGTATTTT	CASTRSRWSTDTQYF
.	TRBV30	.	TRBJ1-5	TGTGCCTGGAGTACCAGCGGTGGCAATCAGCCCCAGCATTTT	CAWSTSGGNQPQHF
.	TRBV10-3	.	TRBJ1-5	TGTGCCATCAGTGATAAAGACATCAATCAGCCCCAGCATTTT	CAISDKDINQPQHF
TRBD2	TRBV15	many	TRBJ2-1	TGTGCCACCAGCAGAGAGTCGCGAGCGGGAGACCCGCCGGGCGAGCAGTTCTTC	CATSRESRAGDPPGEQFF
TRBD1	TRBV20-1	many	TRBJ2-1	TGCAGTGCCAGACAGGGGGCAGGGGATGAGCAGTTCTTC	CSARQGAGDEQFF
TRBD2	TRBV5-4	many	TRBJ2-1	TGTGCCAGCAGCATAGACGGGCGGGAGGCCTACAATGAGCAGTTCTTC	CASSIDGREAYNEQFF
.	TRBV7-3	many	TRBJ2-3	TGTGCCAGCAGCTTAAGCGACAGCGAACGCACAGATACGCAGTATTTT	CASSLSDSERTDTQYF
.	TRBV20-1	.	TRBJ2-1	TGCAGTGCCCAAGGGGGGGACGGGGCTAGAAATGAGCAGTTCTTC	CSAQGGDGARNEQFF
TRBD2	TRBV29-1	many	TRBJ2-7	TGCAGCGTTGAAGAAGCGGGATACGAGCAGTACTTC	CSVEEAGYEQYF
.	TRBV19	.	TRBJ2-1	TGTGCCAGTAGGTACACAGGGAACAATGAGCAGTTCTTC	CASRYTGNNEQFF
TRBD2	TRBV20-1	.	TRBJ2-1	TGCAGTGCTAGAGATGGACTAGCGGGAACGGGTGAGCAGTTCTTC	CSARDGLAGTGEQFF
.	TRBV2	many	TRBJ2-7	TGTGCCAGTTCACAGGGCAGGGCTACCTACGAGCAGTACTTC	CASSQGRATYEQYF
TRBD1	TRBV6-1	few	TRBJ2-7	TGTGCCAGCAACAACCAGGGGGTGGAGGAGCAGTACTTC	CASNNQGVEEQYF
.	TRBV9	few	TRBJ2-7	TGTGCCAGCAGCGTAGCCGCGACAGGAGTTCCCTACGAGCAGTACTTC	CASSVAATGVPYEQYF
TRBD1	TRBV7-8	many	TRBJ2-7	TGTGCCAGCAACCGGGGACAGGGAAGCGAGCAGTACTTC	CASNRGQGSEQYF
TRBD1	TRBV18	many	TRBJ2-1	TGTGCCAGCTCACCGGACAGGGCTTCCAATGAGCAGTTCTTC	CASSPDRASNEQFF
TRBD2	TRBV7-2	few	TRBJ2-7	TGTGCCAGCAGCTTTAGGCTAGCGGGAGCGGGTGAGCAGTACTTC	CASSFRLAGAGEQYF
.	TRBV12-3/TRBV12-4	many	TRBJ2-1	TGTGCCAGCAGTTTCGGAGGGGTACTTCCCTACAATGAGCAGTTCTTC	CASSFGGVLPYNEQFF
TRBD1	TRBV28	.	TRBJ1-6	TGTGCCAGCAGTCCCGCGGGACAGGGGGCGCGGTCACCCCTCCACTTT	CASSPAGQGARSPLHF
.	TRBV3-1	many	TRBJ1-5	TGTGCCAGCAGCCCACGCGAGGGTCAGCCCCAGCATTTT	CASSPREGQPQHF
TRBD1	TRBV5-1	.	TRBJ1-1	TGCGCCAGCAGCCCGCGGACAGGGGGGGAGTTAGGGACTGAAGCTTTCTTT	CASSPRTGGELGTEAFF
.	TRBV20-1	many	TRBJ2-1	TGCAGTGCGTCGTTGGACCCCACGCTCCTCGAGCAGTTCTTC	CSASLDPTLLEQFF
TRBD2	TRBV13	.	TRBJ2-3	TGTGCCAGCGGTTCAAGGGGACTAGCGGGCTCTCCCGACACAGATACGCAGTATTTT	CASGSRGLAGSPDTDTQYF
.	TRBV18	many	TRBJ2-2	TGTGCCAGCTCACAAAGACAGGCCGGGGAGCTGTTTTTT	CASSQRQAGELFF
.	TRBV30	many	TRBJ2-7	TGTGCCTGGAGTAGGGATGGACCCGAGGGCGAGCAGTACTTC	CAWSRDGPEGEQYF
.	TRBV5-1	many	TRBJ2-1	TGCGCCAGCAGCTTCCAGGAAAGAGTTGAGCAGTTCTTC	CASSFQERVEQFF
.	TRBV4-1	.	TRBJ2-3	TGCGCCAGCAGCCAAGGTGACTTGGGCACAGATACGCAGTATTTT	CASSQGDLGTDTQYF
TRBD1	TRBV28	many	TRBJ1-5	TGTGCCAGCAGTTTAAGTCGAGTAGGGACAGGGGTCGATCAGCCCCAGCATTTT	CASSLSRVGTGVDQPQHF
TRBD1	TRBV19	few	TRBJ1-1	TGTGCCAGTAGAGAGATAGGACAGGGAGGGAGTGAAGCTTTCTTT	CASREIGQGGSEAFF
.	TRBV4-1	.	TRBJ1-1	TGCGCCAGCAGCCGGATGGGGACCTTGAACACTGAAGCTTTCTTT	CASSRMGTLNTEAFF
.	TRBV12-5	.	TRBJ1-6	TGTGCTAGTGGGGTGGACGGAGTAAAATCACCCCTCCACTTT	CASGVDGVKSPLHF
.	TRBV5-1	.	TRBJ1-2	TGCGCCAGCAGCTACGGACCAGACCTTAACTATGGCTACACCTTC	CASSYGPDLNYGYTF
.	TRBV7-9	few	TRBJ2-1	TGTGCCAGCAGCGGAGAGGCCAATGAGCAGTTCTTC	CASSGEANEQFF
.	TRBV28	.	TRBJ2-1	TGTGCCAGCAGTACCCCCAGGGTAGAGTCCTACAATGAGCAGTTCTTC	CASSTPRVESYNEQFF
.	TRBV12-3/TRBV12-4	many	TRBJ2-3	TGTGCCAGCAGTCCCCTGGGCTCAATGACAGATACGCAGTATTTT	CASSPLGSMTDTQYF
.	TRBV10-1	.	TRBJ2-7	TGCGCCAGCAGTGACCACAGAACTTCCTACGAGCAGTACTTC	CASSDHRTSYEQYF
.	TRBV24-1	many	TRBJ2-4	TGTGCCACCAGTGAGGGAGCCAAAAACATTCAGTACTTC	CATSEGAKNIQYF
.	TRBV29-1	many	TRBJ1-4	TGCAGCGTTGAAGTGGGGACGGGGTCTAATGAAAAACTGTTTTTT	CSVEVGTGSNEKLFF